This TCR beta chain was observed in a study of blood T cell repertoires in COVID-19. Study overall: The origin of the acute and convalescent COVID-19 samples was the United States, Italy and Spain. T cells, B-cell-depleted T cells, or PBMCs supplied cDNA or gDNA.

Authors' methods: The assay estimated nucleated cells by amplifying reference gene primers. Only in-frame clones appear in the TCRdb table, and some are missing; sequencing was by immunoSEQ multiplex PCR. The V and J calls and clone size were taken over from that table, and D and trimming were inferred from the DNA. There are about 74,000 clones in the sample; about 88% occur only once, and more than 2.5% lies in the top ten. The specimen was peripheral blood. The clonotype was recovered from a man between 65 and 85 years old with active or convalescent COVID-19.

The CDR3 coding sequence is TGTGCCAGCACGGGGACAGAGTTCACCGGGGAGCTGTTTTTT. It is translated as CASTGTEFTGELFF. This chain links TRBV2 with TRBJ2-2; 7 bases agree with TRBD1. The CDR3 covers 14 residues. The junction had 6 bases not matched to a gene; V was cut back by 7 bases and J by 4 bases. CDR1 and CDR2 (germline): SNHLY, FYNNEI.